This T cell receptor beta chain appears in the sequencing data of a study of response to subunit inactivated influenza vaccine. V was shortened by 1 base and J by 3 bases, with 16 bases between the two germline ends. CDR1 and CDR2 (germline): LGHDT, YNNKEL (reference sequence). The CDR3 has 16 amino acids. TCRdb fed the RT-PCR reads into MiXCR, producing one record per CDR3 protein. The sample has 200,000 to 300,000 distinct CDR3 sequences, approximately 12% seen once. This specimen was non-naive T cells sorted from PBMCs, taken roughly 15 days before vaccination. This chain uses TRBV3-1 with TRBJ2-7; no firm D call. The TCR was taken from a man aged 50-60 years who received an inactivated influenza vaccine. The CDR3 loop reads CASSQGNPMTYYEQYF. The CDR3 DNA sequence: TGTGCCAGCAGCCAAGGCAATCCAATGACGTACTACGAGCAGTACTTC.